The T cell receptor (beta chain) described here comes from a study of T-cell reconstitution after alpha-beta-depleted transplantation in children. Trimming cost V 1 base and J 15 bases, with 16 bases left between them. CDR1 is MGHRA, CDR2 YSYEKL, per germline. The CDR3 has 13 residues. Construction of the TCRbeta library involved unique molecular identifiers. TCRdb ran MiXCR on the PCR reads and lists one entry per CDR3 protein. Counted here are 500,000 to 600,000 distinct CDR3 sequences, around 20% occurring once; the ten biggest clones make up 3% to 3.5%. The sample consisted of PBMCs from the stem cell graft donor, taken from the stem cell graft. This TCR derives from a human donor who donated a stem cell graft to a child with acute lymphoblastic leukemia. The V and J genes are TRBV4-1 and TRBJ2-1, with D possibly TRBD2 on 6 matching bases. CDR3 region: CASSQVEREAGFF. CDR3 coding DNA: TGCGCCAGCAGCCAAGTGGAGAGGGAGGCCGGGTTCTTC.